The T cell receptor beta chain described here comes from a study of preoperative IRX-2 immunotherapy in early breast cancer. Clones were read by immunoSEQ multiplex PCR, and TCRdb kept only the in-frame ones, dropping some. The repertoire holds 35,000 to 55,000 clones, with roughly 94% as singletons. Treatment of the sample: preoperative locoregional IRX-2 cytokine immunotherapy. This phase Ib study tested locoregional IRX-2 cytokine immunotherapy given before surgery. V lost 5 bases, J lost 2 bases, and 1 base stayed unmatched. In germline, CDR1 is ENHRY, CDR2 SYGVKD. This CDR3 comprises 14 residues.

The source of this sequence is a human donor with breast cancer. This sample comprised tumor tissue, obtained after IRX-2 immunotherapy. The chain is built from TRBV10-3 and TRBJ2-7, with 12 bases that match TRBD2. CDR3 bases: TGTGCCATCAGTCCTAGCGGGAGGGCCTACGAGCAGTACTTC. Protein: CAISPSGRAYEQYF.